This T cell receptor beta chain was identified during a study of spatial heterogeneity in lung cancer. Study-level points and caveats: It was found that expanded intratumoral alpha and beta TCR counts tracked tumor mutation counts.

This clonotype was found many times. What it recognizes is unknown. Time point in this sample: sample taken at primary tumor resection. The donors were 72 patients with non-small cell lung cancer that was early-stage and untreated. TCRdb redid the calling of the 5' RACE reads with MiXCR, one entry per CDR3 protein. The sample lists around 100,000 distinct CDR3 sequences, about 4.4% occurring once. Trimming removed 7 bases at V and 4 bases at J, with 8 bases between. The CDR3 length is 13 residues. Germline V gene data show CDR1 as LGHDT and CDR2 as YNNKEL (reference sequence). The sample here was lung tumor tissue, taken at surgery. The chain carries TRBV3-1 and TRBJ2-6; D ambiguous. This TCR derives from a male donor with early-stage non-small cell lung cancer. The CDR3 nucleotides are TGTGCCAGCACCGGTGGAGGGGCCAACGTCCTGACTTTC. Its protein product is CASTGGGANVLTF.